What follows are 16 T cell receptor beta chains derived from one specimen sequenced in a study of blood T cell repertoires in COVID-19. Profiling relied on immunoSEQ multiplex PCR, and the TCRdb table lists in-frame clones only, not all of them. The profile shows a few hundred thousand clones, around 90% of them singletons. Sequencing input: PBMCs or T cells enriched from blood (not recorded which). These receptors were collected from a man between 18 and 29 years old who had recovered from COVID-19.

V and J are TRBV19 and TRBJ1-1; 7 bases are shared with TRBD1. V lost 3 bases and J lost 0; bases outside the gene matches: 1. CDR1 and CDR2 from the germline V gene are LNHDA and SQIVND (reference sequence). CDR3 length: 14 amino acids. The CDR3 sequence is CASSITGVNTEAFF. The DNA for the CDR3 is TGTGCCAGTAGTATTACAGGGGTGAACACTGAAGCTTTCTTT.

As DNA, the CDR3 is TGTGCCAGCAGTCCCCGGGACTTATCCTACGAGCAGTACTTC. This translates into CASSPRDLSYEQYF. This chain connects TRBV27 to TRBJ2-7, with D maybe TRBD2 (6 bases). Trimming shortened V by 5 bases and J by 1 base, and 12 bases separated the two germline ends. Per germline, CDR1 MNHEY and CDR2 SMNVEV (reference sequence). The CDR3 covers 14 residues.

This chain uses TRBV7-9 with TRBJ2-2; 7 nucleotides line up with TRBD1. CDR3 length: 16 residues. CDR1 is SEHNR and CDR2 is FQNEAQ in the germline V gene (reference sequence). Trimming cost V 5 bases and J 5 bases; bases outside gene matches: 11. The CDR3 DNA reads TGTGCCAGCAGCCCCTCTGGCGCAGGGGGTACCGGGGAGCTGTTTTTT. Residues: CASSPSGAGGTGELFF. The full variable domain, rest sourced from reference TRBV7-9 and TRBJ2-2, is DTGVSQNPRHKITKRGQNVTFRCDPISEHNRLYWYRQTLGQGPEFLTYFQNEAQLEKSRLLSDRFSAERPKGSFSTLEIQRTEQGDSAMYLCASSPSGAGGTGELFFGEGSRLTVL.

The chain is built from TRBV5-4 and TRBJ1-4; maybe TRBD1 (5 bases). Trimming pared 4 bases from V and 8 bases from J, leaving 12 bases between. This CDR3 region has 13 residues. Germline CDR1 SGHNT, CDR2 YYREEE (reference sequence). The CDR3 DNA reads TGTGCCAGCAGCGAAAAACGGGGGGAAAAACTGTTTTTT. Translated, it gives CASSEKRGEKLFF.

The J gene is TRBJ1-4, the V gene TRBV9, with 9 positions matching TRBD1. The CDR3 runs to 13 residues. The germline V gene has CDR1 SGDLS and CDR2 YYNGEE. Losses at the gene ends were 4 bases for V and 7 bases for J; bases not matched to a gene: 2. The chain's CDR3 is CASSLGQGEKLFF. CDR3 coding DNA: TGTGCCAGCAGCTTGGGACAGGGTGAAAAACTGTTTTTT.

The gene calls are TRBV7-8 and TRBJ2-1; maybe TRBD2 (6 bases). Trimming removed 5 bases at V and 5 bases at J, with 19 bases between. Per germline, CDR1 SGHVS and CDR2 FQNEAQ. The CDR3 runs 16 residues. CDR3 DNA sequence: TGTGCCAGCAGCCTCCTACATGCGGGACCAGACAATGAGCAGTTCTTC. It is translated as CASSLLHAGPDNEQFF.

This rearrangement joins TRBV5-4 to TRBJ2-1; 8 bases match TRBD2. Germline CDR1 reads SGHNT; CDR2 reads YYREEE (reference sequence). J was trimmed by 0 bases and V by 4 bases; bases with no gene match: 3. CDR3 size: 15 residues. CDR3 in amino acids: CASSLTSDSYNEQFF. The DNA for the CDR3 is TGTGCCAGCAGCCTGACTAGCGACTCCTACAATGAGCAGTTCTTC.

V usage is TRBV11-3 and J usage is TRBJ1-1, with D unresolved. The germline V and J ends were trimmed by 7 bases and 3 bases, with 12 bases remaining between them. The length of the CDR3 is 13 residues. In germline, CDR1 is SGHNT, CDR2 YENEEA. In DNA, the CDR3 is TGTGCCAGCACCCTCCGAGAGGACACTGAAGCTTTCTTT. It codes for CASTLREDTEAFF.

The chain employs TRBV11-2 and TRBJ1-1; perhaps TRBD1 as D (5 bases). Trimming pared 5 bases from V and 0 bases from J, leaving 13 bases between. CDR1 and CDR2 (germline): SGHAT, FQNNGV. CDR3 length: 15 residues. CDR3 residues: CASSGLQDLNTEAFF. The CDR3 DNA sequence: TGTGCCAGCAGCGGATTACAGGATTTGAACACTGAAGCTTTCTTT.

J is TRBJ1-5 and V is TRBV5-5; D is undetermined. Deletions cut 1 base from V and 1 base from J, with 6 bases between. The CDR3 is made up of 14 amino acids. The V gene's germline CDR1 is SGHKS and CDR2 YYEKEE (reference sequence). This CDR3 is CASSLTVSNQPQHF. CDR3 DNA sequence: TGTGCCAGCAGCTTGACAGTAAGCAATCAGCCCCAGCATTTT.

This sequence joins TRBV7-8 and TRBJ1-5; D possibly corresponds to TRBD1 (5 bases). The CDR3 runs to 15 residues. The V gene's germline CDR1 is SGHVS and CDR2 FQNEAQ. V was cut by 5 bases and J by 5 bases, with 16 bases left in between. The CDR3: CASSRYAGGDQPQHF. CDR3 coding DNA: TGTGCCAGCAGCCGTTATGCGGGGGGGGATCAGCCCCAGCATTTT.

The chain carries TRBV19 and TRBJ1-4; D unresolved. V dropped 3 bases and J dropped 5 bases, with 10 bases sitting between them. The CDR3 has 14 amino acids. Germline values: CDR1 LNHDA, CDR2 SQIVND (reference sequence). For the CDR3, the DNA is TGTGCCAGTAGTATTATGGGGAGAAATGAAAAACTGTTTTTT. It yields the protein CASSIMGRNEKLFF.

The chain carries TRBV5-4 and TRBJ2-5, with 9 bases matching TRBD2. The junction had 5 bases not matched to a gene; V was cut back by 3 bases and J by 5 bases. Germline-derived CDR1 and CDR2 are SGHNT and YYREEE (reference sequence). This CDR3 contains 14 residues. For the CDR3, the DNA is TGTGCCAGCAGCTGGAAGGGGACTAGCGAGACCCAGTACTTC. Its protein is CASSWKGTSETQYF.

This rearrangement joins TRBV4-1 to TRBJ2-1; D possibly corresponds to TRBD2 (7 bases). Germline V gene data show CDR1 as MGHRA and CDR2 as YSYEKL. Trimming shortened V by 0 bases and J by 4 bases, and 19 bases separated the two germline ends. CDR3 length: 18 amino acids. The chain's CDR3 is CASSQEPQEAGTYNEQFF. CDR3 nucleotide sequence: TGCGCCAGCAGCCAAGAACCCCAGGAAGCGGGGACATACAATGAGCAGTTCTTC.

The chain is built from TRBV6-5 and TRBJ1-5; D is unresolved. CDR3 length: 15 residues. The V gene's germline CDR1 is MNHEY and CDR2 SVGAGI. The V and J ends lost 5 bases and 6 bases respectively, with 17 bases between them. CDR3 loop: CASSPQPGSGQPQHF. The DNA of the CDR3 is TGTGCCAGCAGTCCCCAACCCGGGTCGGGTCAGCCCCAGCATTTT.

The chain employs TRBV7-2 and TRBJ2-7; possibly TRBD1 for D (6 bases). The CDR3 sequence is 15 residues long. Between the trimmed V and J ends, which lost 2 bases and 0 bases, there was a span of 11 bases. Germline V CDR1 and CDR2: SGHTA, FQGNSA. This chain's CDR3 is CASSLSGQNSYEQYF. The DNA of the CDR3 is TGTGCCAGCAGCTTATCCGGACAGAACTCCTACGAGCAGTACTTC.